A selection of T cell receptor beta chains follows, all from one sample in a study of human T cells and chemical hapten exposure. TCRdb called the RACE reads again in MiXCR, with one record for every CDR3 protein. The data show 130,000 or so distinct CDR3 sequences, roughly 9% seen once. The specimen was whole blood. The receptor set was obtained from a male donor in good health. Some clones in this sample may be carry-over from other donors' samples. Each CDR3 is given with its conserved first and last residue. A D gene is named only where the DNA matches it firmly. A row's size may be missing; if present it is once, few, many or a size class.

clone_size	d_call	cdr3_length	v_call	j_call	cdr3_aa	cdr3_nt
NA	TRBD2	14	TRBV20-1	TRBJ2-5	CSARLAGGRETQYF	TGCAGTGCGAGACTAGCGGGGGGGCGAGAGACCCAGTACTTC
NA	NA	14	TRBV20-1	TRBJ2-7	CSARDERVAYEQYF	TGCAGTGCTAGAGATGAAAGGGTGGCCTACGAGCAGTACTTC
many	NA	15	TRBV2	TRBJ1-5	CASKGDRNSNQPQHF	TGTGCCAGCAAGGGAGACAGAAATAGCAATCAGCCCCAGCATTTT
NA	TRBD2	15	TRBV4-1	TRBJ2-7	CASSQELAGSYEQYF	TGCGCCAGCAGCCAAGAGTTAGCGGGAAGCTACGAGCAGTACTTC
many	NA	15	TRBV18	TRBJ2-5	CASSPAAGSPETQYF	TGTGCCAGCTCACCAGCCGCGGGAAGCCCAGAGACCCAGTACTTC
NA	TRBD1	12	TRBV5-1	TRBJ1-1	CASSLDRDKAFF	TGCGCCAGCAGTCTGGACAGGGATAAAGCTTTCTTT
NA	NA	15	TRBV2	TRBJ1-5	CASSELGGSNQPQHF	TGTGCCAGCAGTGAATTAGGTGGGTCAAATCAGCCCCAGCATTTT
NA	NA	13	TRBV7-2	TRBJ2-7	CASSAYRTYEQYF	TGTGCCAGCAGCGCATACAGGACCTACGAGCAGTACTTC
NA	NA	14	TRBV20-1	TRBJ2-7	CSARGTAKTYEQYF	TGCAGTGCTAGAGGGACAGCTAAGACCTACGAGCAGTACTTC
few	NA	13	TRBV13	TRBJ1-6	CASSGRGAGPLHF	TGTGCCAGCAGCGGACGAGGGGCGGGCCCCCTCCACTTT
many	TRBD2	13	TRBV20-1	TRBJ2-7	CSAPSGGRSEQYF	TGCAGTGCTCCAAGCGGGGGGAGAAGCGAGCAGTACTTC
NA	NA	14	TRBV20-1	TRBJ1-1	CSATTPQAGTEAFF	TGCAGTGCGACGACACCCCAGGCGGGCACTGAAGCTTTCTTT
few	TRBD1	14	TRBV14	TRBJ2-3	CASSRTGWTDTQYF	TGTGCCAGCAGCCGGACAGGGTGGACAGATACGCAGTATTTT
NA	TRBD1	15	TRBV11-2	TRBJ1-2	CASSLSPGTEYGYTF	TGTGCCAGCAGCTTATCCCCCGGGACAGAGTATGGCTACACCTTC
NA	TRBD1	15	TRBV2	TRBJ2-7	CASSDSGDSSYEQYF	TGTGCCAGCAGTGACTCAGGGGACAGCTCCTACGAGCAGTACTTC
few	NA	15	TRBV7-2	TRBJ1-1	CASSLRGPGSTEAFF	TGTGCCAGCAGCTTAAGAGGACCAGGTAGCACTGAAGCTTTCTTT
NA	NA	14	TRBV20-1	TRBJ1-4	CSASMGNPNEKLFF	TGCAGTGCTAGTATGGGGAACCCTAATGAAAAACTGTTTTTT
many	NA	16	TRBV5-1	TRBJ2-1	CASSLGQGRSYNEQFF	TGCGCCAGCAGCTTGGGCCAGGGTAGGTCCTACAATGAGCAGTTCTTC
NA	NA	14	TRBV7-9	TRBJ1-1	CASSLMSPLPEAFF	TGTGCCAGCAGCTTAATGTCGCCGCTCCCTGAAGCTTTCTTT
NA	NA	12	TRBV5-1	TRBJ2-7	CASSFTGVEQYF	TGCGCCAGCAGCTTTACCGGGGTTGAGCAGTACTTC
NA	NA	15	TRBV3-1	TRBJ2-1	CASSHAGSSYNEQFF	TGTGCCAGCAGCCACGCGGGTAGCTCCTACAATGAGCAGTTCTTC
many	NA	14	TRBV29-1	TRBJ1-2	CSVEDYGGSYGYTF	TGCAGCGTTGAAGATTACGGGGGTAGCTATGGCTACACCTTC
many	NA	15	TRBV7-2	TRBJ1-1	CASSQRGGRNSEAFF	TGTGCCAGCAGCCAGAGAGGTGGCCGTAACTCTGAAGCTTTCTTT
NA	NA	12	TRBV2	TRBJ2-5	CASRGLQETQYF	TGTGCCAGCAGGGGACTTCAAGAGACCCAGTACTTC
NA	NA	15	TRBV7-9	TRBJ1-2	CASSPSQGSGYGYTF	TGTGCCAGCAGCCCCTCCCAGGGTTCGGGCTATGGCTACACCTTC
few	NA	12	TRBV28	TRBJ2-7	CASSFSGGRGYF	TGTGCCAGCAGTTTTTCAGGTGGGCGAGGGTACTTC
many	TRBD1	11	TRBV20-1	TRBJ1-2	CSANRGPGYTF	TGCAGTGCTAACAGGGGGCCTGGCTACACCTTC